The 19 T cell receptor beta chains below all came from one sample that was sequenced in a study of blood T cells in healthy people across ages. Sample-barcoded 5' priming and a J-beta primer mix drove a second PCR of about 6 to 12 cycles. TCRdb passed the 5' RACE reads through MiXCR, listing each CDR3 protein once. Of 1.5 million or so distinct CDR3 sequences listed, roughly 43% are singletons. The sequencing input was blood. Source of these receptors: a woman aged 18-29 years in good health.

The genes are TRBV2 and TRBJ2-5; 8 bases match TRBD2. The J call could be wrong; TRBJ2-7 is a better fit for the DNA end. This CDR3 has 15 residues. CDR1 SNHLY and CDR2 FYNNEI come from the germline V gene. CDR3 nucleotide sequence: TGTGCCAGCAGGCGGGAGGTGGGTTCGACCTACGAGCAGTACTTC. It encodes CASRREVGSTYEQYF.

The chain carries TRBV6-5 and TRBJ1-2, with 8 bases fitting TRBD1. Looked up from germline, CDR1 is MNHEY and CDR2 is SVGAGI. The CDR3 contains 14 residues. The junction had 5 bases not matched to a gene; V was cut back by 0 bases and J by 8 bases. The DNA for the CDR3 is TGTGCCAGCAGTTACTCGTTGGACAGGGACGGCTACACCTTC. It codes for CASSYSLDRDGYTF.

The J gene is TRBJ2-1, the V gene TRBV7-2; no firm D call. From germline, CDR1 is SGHTA and CDR2 FQGNSA. V dropped 5 bases and J dropped 8 bases, with 10 bases sitting between them. This CDR3 comprises 12 residues. The DNA of the CDR3 is TGTGCCAGCAGCATCGACTTCGATGAGCAGTTCTTC. This encodes CASSIDFDEQFF. The full variable domain, completed using reference TRBV7-2 and TRBJ2-1, is GAGVSQSPSNKVTEKGKDVELRCDPISGHTALYWYRQSLGQGLEFLIYFQGNSAPDKSGLPSDRFSAERTGGSVSTLTIQRTQQEDSAVYLCASSIDFDEQFFGPGTRLTVL.

V usage is TRBV11-2 and J usage is TRBJ2-1, with D unresolved. The CDR3 runs to 15 residues. V lost 3 bases and J 10 bases, leaving 19 bases between the germline ends. Germline CDR1 is SGHAT and CDR2 is FQNNGV. CDR3 in amino acids: CASSFEPGRSYEQFF. In DNA, the CDR3 is TGTGCCAGCAGCTTTGAACCCGGCAGGTCCTACGAGCAGTTCTTC. Looking up the rest from reference TRBV11-2 and TRBJ2-1 gives the full variable domain: EAGVAQSPRYKIIEKRQSVAFWCNPISGHATLYWYQQILGQGPKLLIQFQNNGVVDDSQLPKDRFSAERLKGVDSTLKIQPAKLEDSAVYLCASSFEPGRSYEQFFGPGTRLTVL.

In regard to this clonotype: Possible read error: a much larger clone is one base away. The chain uses TRBV2 and TRBJ2-5; D remains ambiguous. CDR1 and CDR2 (germline): SNHLY, FYNNEI. The CDR3 spans 15 residues. CDR3 DNA sequence: TGTGCCGGCAGCCCGGACGGTGGGGTCCAAGAGACCCAGTACTTC. Protein sequence: CAGSPDGGVQETQYF.

This clonotype was picked up a small number of times. CDR3: CASSLPGSGFEQFF. The CDR3 nucleotides read TGTGCCAGCAGTTTACCGGGTAGCGGGTTTGAGCAGTTCTTC. This sequence joins TRBV12-3 or TRBV12-4 and TRBJ2-1; 7 positions agree with TRBD2. This CDR3 has 14 amino acids. Unmatched junction bases numbered 7, after V lost 2 bases and J lost 9 bases.

The rearrangement joins TRBV12-3 or TRBV12-4 to TRBJ2-1, with 9 bases matching TRBD1. The CDR3 runs 15 residues. The V segment lost 3 bases and the J segment 9 bases; nucleotides outside the gene matches: 9. This CDR3 is CASSLGGTGISEQFF. The CDR3 bases are TGTGCCAGCAGTTTGGGCGGGACAGGGATAAGTGAGCAGTTCTTC.

This clonotype came up many times. A much larger clone lies a single base off, so this may be a read error. The CDR3 region has the DNA TGTGCCAGCAGTGAGACTAGAGGAGCAGGGAATGAGCAGTACTTC. As protein: CASSETRGAGNEQYF. The chain joins TRBV2 to TRBJ2-5; TRBD2 might be the D (6 bases). Germline-derived CDR1 and CDR2 are SNHLY and FYNNEI. V shed 3 bases and J shed 11 bases, with 22 bases lying between them. This CDR3 is built from 15 residues.

This chain connects TRBV7-9 to TRBJ1-6, with a tentative D call TRBD1 (5 bases). This CDR3 has 13 amino acids. Germline V gene data show CDR1 as SEHNR and CDR2 as FQNEAQ (reference sequence). V lost 5 bases, J lost 13 bases, and 15 bases lay in between. The CDR3 spells CASSQNTEGPLHF. The CDR3 nucleotides read TGTGCCAGCAGCCAAAATACGGAGGGGCCCCTCCACTTT.

This rearrangement joins TRBV6-1 to TRBJ2-4; D is uncertain. The J call may be faulty, since TRBJ2-7 better matches the DNA end. There are 12 residues in the CDR3. Germline-derived CDR1 and CDR2 are MNHNS and SASEGT. Here the CDR3 DNA reads TGTGTCACACTCGGCAGATTATACGAGCAGTACTTC. Protein: CVTLGRLYEQYF.

The chain couples TRBV27 to TRBJ2-7, with a possible D match to TRBD2 (5 bases). The CDR3 is 11 residues long. V shed 6 bases and J shed 5 bases, with 8 bases lying between them. CDR1 and CDR2 (germline): MNHEY, SMNVEV (reference sequence). The CDR3 coding sequence is TGTGCCAGCAGGGGAGCAAACGAGCAGTACTTC. This encodes CASRGANEQYF.

The CDR3 here is CASTVSFRGEQYF. In nucleotides, the CDR3 is TGTGCCAGCACAGTGTCGTTTCGTGGTGAGCAGTACTTC. The chain combines TRBV2 with TRBJ2-5; D ambiguous. V was cut by 7 bases and J by 11 bases, with 20 bases left in between. This CDR3 has 13 residues. Per the germline V gene, CDR1 is SNHLY and CDR2 is FYNNEI.

CDR3 nucleotides: TGTGCCATCAAGGCGACACCCGATGAGGAGACCCAGTACTTC. Translating it yields CAIKATPDEETQYF. The chain has TRBV10-3 and TRBJ2-5; D unresolved. V lost 7 bases, J lost 5 bases, and 17 bases lay in between. The germline V gene has CDR1 ENHRY and CDR2 SYGVKD. The CDR3 totals 14 residues.

On this clonotype itself: Mismatch with germline at one junction end may stem from a read error. The chain links TRBV7-2 to TRBJ1-1; D not certain. Germline V gives CDR1 SGHTA, CDR2 FQGNSA. This CDR3 spans 12 amino acids. The CDR3 spells CASGLADTEAFF. DNA of the CDR3: TGTGCCAGCGGCTTGGCAGACACTGAAGCTTTCTTT.

The CDR3 loop reads CASSPQKGQYSYEQYF. The CDR3 DNA sequence: TGCGCCAGCAGCCCTCAAAAGGGTCAGTATTCCTACGAGCAGTACTTC. The rearrangement joins TRBV4-3 to TRBJ2-7, with no clear D. The V end was cut by 4 bases, the J end by 1 base, with 17 bases between. CDR1 and CDR2 from the germline V gene are LGHNA and YSLEER. The CDR3 contains 16 residues.

This clonotype was observed a handful of times. The CDR3 DNA is TGCGCCAGCAGCCTCGGCGGCGGGGCGGTCTACAATGAGCAGTTCTTC. Amino acid sequence: CASSLGGGAVYNEQFF. The V gene is TRBV4-1, the J gene TRBJ2-1, with TRBD2 as a possible D gene (6 bases). Germline V gene lookup returns CDR1 MGHRA and CDR2 YSYEKL. V lost 4 bases and J lost 3, with 16 bases in between. The CDR3 sequence is 16 residues long.

This chain links TRBV29-1 with TRBJ2-1, with 10 bases lining up with TRBD2. The CDR3 totals 18 residues. Germline trimming cut 0 bases from V and 0 bases from J; bases unmatched to any gene: 8. CDR1 and CDR2 (germline): SQVTM, ANQGSEA. CDR3 amino acids: CSVEDLGLAASSYNEQFF. Here the CDR3 DNA reads TGCAGCGTTGAAGACCTCGGACTAGCGGCTAGCTCCTACAATGAGCAGTTCTTC.

The rearrangement uses TRBV4-1 and TRBJ2-7; 9 bases fit TRBD1. The germline V gene encodes CDR1 MGHRA and CDR2 YSYEKL. V was pared by 3 bases and J by 12 bases, with 21 bases of the junction left unmatched. The CDR3 loop spans 17 amino acids. CDR3 sequence: CASSQGGGKGQGRLWYF. CDR3 sequence (DNA): TGCGCCAGCAGCCAGGGGGGTGGGAAGGGACAGGGACGCCTATGGTACTTC.

The genes are TRBV18 and TRBJ1-2, with TRBD1 as a possible D gene (5 bases). This CDR3 contains 15 residues. CDR1 is KGHSH and CDR2 is LQKENI in the germline V gene. V lost 2 bases and J lost 5, with 15 bases in between. The CDR3 spells CASSPNGQGEYGYTF. As DNA, the CDR3 is TGTGCCAGCTCACCAAACGGGCAGGGTGAATATGGCTACACCTTC. The variable domain in full, with the rest retrieved from reference TRBV18 and TRBJ1-2, is NAGVMQNPRHLVRRRGQEARLRCSPMKGHSHVYWYRQLPEEGLKFMVYLQKENIIDESGMPKERFSAEFPKEGPSILRIQQVVRGDSAAYFCASSPNGQGEYGYTFGSGTRLTVV.